This record covers a single T cell receptor (beta chain). Clones were read by immunoSEQ multiplex PCR, and TCRdb kept only the in-frame ones, dropping some. In the table there are hundreds of thousands of clones, 96% of which are singletons. The sample belongs to a study of shared clonotypes between healthy human individuals. Positively selected for CCR7, the CD45RO-negative cells used as naive CD8 cells excluded terminally differentiated effector memory CD45RA+ cells. The TCR comes from a woman between 25 and 40 years old in good health. Sequencing was performed on naive CD8+ T cells sorted from blood.

The CDR3 region has the DNA TGTGCCAGCAGCGTAGCTGGGTCGATGAACACTGAAGCTTTCTTT. It encodes CASSVAGSMNTEAFF. The genes are TRBV9 and TRBJ1-1; D is uncertain. CDR1 is SGDLS and CDR2 is YYNGEE in the germline V gene. V shed 0 bases and J shed 0 bases, with 9 bases lying between them. The CDR3 has 15 residues.